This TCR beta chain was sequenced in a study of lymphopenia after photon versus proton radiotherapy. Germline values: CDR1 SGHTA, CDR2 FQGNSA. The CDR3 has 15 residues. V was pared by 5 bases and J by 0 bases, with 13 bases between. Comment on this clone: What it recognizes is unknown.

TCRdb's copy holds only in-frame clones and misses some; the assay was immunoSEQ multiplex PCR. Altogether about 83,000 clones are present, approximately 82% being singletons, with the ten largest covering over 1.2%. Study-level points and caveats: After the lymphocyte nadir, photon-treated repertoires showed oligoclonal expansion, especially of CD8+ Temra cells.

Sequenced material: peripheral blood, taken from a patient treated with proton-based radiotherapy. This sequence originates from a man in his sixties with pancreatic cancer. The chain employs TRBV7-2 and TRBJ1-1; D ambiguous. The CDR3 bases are TGTGCCAGCAGCCCCCACACTGGGGTGAACACTGAAGCTTTCTTT. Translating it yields CASSPHTGVNTEAFF.